These T cell receptor beta chains were read from a single sample in a study of blood T cell repertoires in COVID-19. The protocol was immunoSEQ multiplex PCR, while the TCRdb copy is restricted to in-frame clones and leaves out a portion. The sample contains some 250,000 clones, around 93% of which appear only once. Material for sequencing was PBMCs or T cells enriched from blood (not recorded which). These receptors originate from a human donor in a cohort exposed to, infected with or recovered from COVID-19 (not recorded which). The donor label of this sample is uncertain. Both conserved end residues are part of each CDR3. A D gene is named only where the DNA matches it firmly. A row's size may be missing; if present it is once, few, many or a size class.

v_call	d_call	clone_size	j_call	cdr3_aa	cdr3_nt
TRBV6-5	TRBD1	NA	TRBJ2-7	CASSYFGGQGTGEQYF	TGTGCCAGCAGTTACTTCGGAGGACAGGGGACGGGCGAGCAGTACTTC
TRBV7-8	NA	many	TRBJ1-2	CASRPDGGGGYTF	TGTGCCAGCAGGCCAGACGGTGGAGGGGGCTACACCTTC
TRBV7-9	NA	NA	TRBJ2-7	CASSPAPWAPISYEQYF	TGTGCCAGCAGCCCGGCTCCGTGGGCGCCCATCTCCTACGAGCAGTACTTC
TRBV7-9	NA	NA	TRBJ1-1	CASSQGMGGGYTEAFF	TGTGCCAGCAGCCAGGGGATGGGAGGGGGGTACACTGAAGCTTTCTTT
TRBV2	NA	NA	TRBJ1-1	CASSWTGPRAEAFF	TGTGCCAGCAGTTGGACCGGGCCCAGGGCTGAAGCTTTCTTT
TRBV15	NA	NA	TRBJ2-7	CATSRGNISYEQYF	TGTGCCACCAGCCGGGGAAACATCTCCTACGAGCAGTACTTC
TRBV6-5	NA	once	TRBJ1-4	CASKSQVREKLFF	TGTGCCAGCAAATCCCAGGTCAGGGAAAAACTGTTTTTT
TRBV14	TRBD1	NA	TRBJ1-1	CASTQGGGTEAFF	TGTGCCAGCACCCAGGGGGGAGGAACTGAAGCTTTCTTT
TRBV6-5	NA	NA	TRBJ1-4	CASNKGPSREKLFF	TGTGCCAGCAATAAGGGGCCCTCAAGGGAAAAACTGTTTTTT
TRBV11-1	NA	NA	TRBJ1-1	CASSLARDTEAFF	TGTGCCAGCAGCTTAGCGCGAGACACTGAAGCTTTCTTT
TRBV5-1	NA	NA	TRBJ1-1	CASSPRLNTEAFF	TGCGCCAGCAGCCCTAGATTGAACACTGAAGCTTTCTTT
TRBV13	NA	NA	TRBJ2-7	CASSPPRGSEQYF	TGTGCCAGCAGCCCACCTCGGGGGAGCGAGCAGTACTTC
TRBV27	TRBD2	NA	TRBJ2-3	CASSPTSGAPDTQYF	TGTGCCAGCAGCCCCACTAGCGGGGCACCAGATACGCAGTATTTT
TRBV7-4	TRBD1	NA	TRBJ1-4	CASSSLRLDRADEKLFF	TGTGCCAGCAGCTCCCTTCGACTGGACAGGGCGGATGAAAAACTGTTTTTT
TRBV12-3/TRBV12-4	NA	NA	TRBJ1-1	CASSLEYSGSAFF	TGTGCCAGCAGTTTAGAGTATTCGGGTTCGGCTTTCTTT
TRBV9	NA	once	TRBJ2-5	CASSPRFGTQYF	TGTGCCAGCAGCCCCAGGTTTGGGACCCAGTACTTC